A selection of T cell receptor beta chains follows, all from one sample in a study of T cells after yellow fever vaccination. TCRdb independently ran MiXCR on the 5' RACE reads; one entry per CDR3 protein. The data contain about 140,000 distinct CDR3 sequences, about 8% of them singletons. The sequences come from CD4+ T cells sorted from PBMCs, collected 5 days after the yellow fever booster vaccination. These receptor sequences come from a man in his thirties or forties who received the YFV17D yellow fever vaccine. Both conserved end residues are part of each CDR3. The D gene is left open where the match is weak. Clone size is shown for a subset of rows, as once, few, many or a class of expanded clone.

clone size,V gene,D gene,J gene,CDR3 DNA,CDR3 protein
many,TRBV18,TRBD2,TRBJ2-5,TGTGCCAGCTCACCACCGCTAGCGGGAGTTGAGACCCAGTACTTC,CASSPPLAGVETQYF
few,TRBV27,TRBD1,TRBJ2-7,TGTGCCAGCCGCGCCCCGGCCGGGACAGGGAAAACCTACGAGCAGTACTTC,CASRAPAGTGKTYEQYF
many,TRBV20-1,.,TRBJ2-6,TGCAGTGCCCAGGGGGGGCCCTACTCTGGGGCCAACGTCCTGACTTTC,CSAQGGPYSGANVLTF
few,TRBV6-1,TRBD2,TRBJ2-1,TGTGCCAGCAGACAAAGCGGGAGGGCATACAATGAGCAGTTCTTC,CASRQSGRAYNEQFF
many,TRBV12-3/TRBV12-4,.,TRBJ2-7,TGTGCCAGCAAGCGTGACTCGAGCTCCTACGAGCAGTACTTC,CASKRDSSSYEQYF
many,TRBV18,TRBD2,TRBJ2-7,TGTGCCAGCTCACCCGGACTAGCGGGAGCCCACGAGCAGTACTTC,CASSPGLAGAHEQYF
many,TRBV20-1,.,TRBJ2-5,TGCAGTGCTAGAGTGGGGGTAGGGGTTGAGACCCAGTACTTC,CSARVGVGVETQYF
many,TRBV29-1,TRBD1,TRBJ1-4,TGCAGCGTTGTGTCAGGGGGCGACGAAAAACTGTTTTTT,CSVVSGGDEKLFF
many,TRBV20-1,.,TRBJ2-1,TGCAGTGCACGCGTCTTTGGCACCTACAATGAGCAGTTCTTC,CSARVFGTYNEQFF
many,TRBV20-1,TRBD2,TRBJ2-3,TGCAGTGCTGGAGGCACTAGCGGGAGCGCAGATACGCAGTATTTT,CSAGGTSGSADTQYF
many,TRBV9,.,TRBJ1-1,TGTGCCAGCAGCCCTCATGTAGGGGGAGGTTCGAACACTGAAGCTTTCTTT,CASSPHVGGGSNTEAFF
.,TRBV20-1,TRBD1,TRBJ2-7,TGCAGTGCTAGAGGTTATAACAGGGGGCAAGCCCTCTACGAGCAGTACTTC,CSARGYNRGQALYEQYF
many,TRBV5-6,TRBD1,TRBJ1-4,TGTGCCAGCAGCGTAGTCGGGACAGGAGGTGAAAAACTGTTTTTT,CASSVVGTGGEKLFF
.,TRBV19,TRBD2,TRBJ2-7,TGTGCCAGTAGCCGACTAGCGGGAGCCGGCTCCTACGAGCAGTACTTC,CASSRLAGAGSYEQYF
many,TRBV29-1,.,TRBJ2-3,TGCAGCGTTTCGTCTCATGCAGATACGCAGTATTTT,CSVSSHADTQYF
.,TRBV7-2,.,TRBJ1-3,TGTGCCAGCAGCCGAGGGGGACCGAGCTCTGGAAACACCATATATTTT,CASSRGGPSSGNTIYF
.,TRBV5-6,TRBD1,TRBJ2-3,TGTGCCAGCACCACAGGACAGGGAAGGACAGATACGCAGTATTTT,CASTTGQGRTDTQYF
many,TRBV30,.,TRBJ2-4,TGTGCCTGGAAGGGGGACGGTCAAAACATTCAGTACTTC,CAWKGDGQNIQYF
many,TRBV27,TRBD1,TRBJ2-5,TGTGCCAGCAGTTTGAACATGGGGACAGCTAACTACCAAGAGACCCAGTACTTC,CASSLNMGTANYQETQYF
many,TRBV13,.,TRBJ2-3,TGTGCCAGCAGCTTGGTCGCAGGGGCAGATACGCAGTATTTT,CASSLVAGADTQYF
many,TRBV7-9,.,TRBJ2-3,TGTGCCAGCAGCTTGGCGACTATTCCTGGGATGGATACGCAGTATTTT,CASSLATIPGMDTQYF
many,TRBV27,.,TRBJ2-2,TGTGCCAGCAGTTTATCTATTACCGGGGAGCTGTTTTTT,CASSLSITGELFF